Below are 20 T cell receptor beta chains sequenced from a single sample in a study of prognosis after radiotherapy for stage I lung cancer. CDR3 of TCR beta was amplified from genomic DNA via a two-round multiplex PCR. Amplification in first-round PCR relied on primers specific to each TRBV and TRBJ gene. TCRdb reprocessed the multiplex PCR reads with MiXCR, giving one entry per CDR3 protein. The top ten hold approximately 10% of the sample, which has some 15,000 distinct CDR3 sequences, roughly a quarter seen once. Sequenced material: PBMCs, taken before or after stereotactic body radiation therapy (not recorded which). The receptors shown here come from a donor older than 45 with non-small cell lung cancer.

Many counts were recorded for this clonotype. V and J are TRBV9 and TRBJ2-2; 8 nucleotides agree with TRBD2. Germline CDR1 is SGDLS and CDR2 is YYNGEE. CDR3 length: 17 residues. V lost 0 bases, J lost 5 bases, and 9 bases stayed unmatched. CDR3 protein: CASSVVPAGGRTGELFF. In DNA form, the CDR3 reads TGTGCCAGCAGCGTAGTTCCGGCGGGAGGTCGGACCGGGGAGCTGTTTTTT.

This clonotype is labeled medium-sized. This CDR3 is CASSEGPLGSQPQHF. CDR3 coding DNA: TGTGCCAGCAGTGAAGGGCCTCTAGGGAGTCAGCCCCAGCATTTT. This chain uses TRBV6-1 with TRBJ1-5, with D unclear. CDR3 length: 15 residues. V was cut by 1 base and J by 6 bases, with 13 bases left in between. CDR1 is MNHNS and CDR2 is SASEGT in the germline V gene.

This clonotype is medium-sized within its sample. The rearrangement uses TRBV12-3 or TRBV12-4 and TRBJ2-1; TRBD2 matches 9 bases. The CDR3 has 16 residues. Trimming removed 8 bases from V and 3 bases from J; junction bases left unmatched: 11. CDR3: CASRPSGEGGYNEQFF. The CDR3 coding sequence is TGTGCCAGCCGGCCTAGCGGGGAAGGGGGCTACAATGAGCAGTTCTTC.

The chain joins TRBV20-1 to TRBJ2-7; a weak D match, TRBD2 (5 bases). Trimming cost V 4 bases and J 6 bases, with 13 bases left between them. The V gene's germline CDR1 is DFQATT and CDR2 SNEGSKA (reference sequence). There are 12 residues in the CDR3. CDR3 sequence: CSATTAAGEQYF. The CDR3 region has the DNA TGCAGTGCTACCACAGCTGCGGGCGAGCAGTACTTC.

The sample holds many counts of this clonotype. The genes are TRBV18 and TRBJ1-5; 8 bases are a match to TRBD1. Germline CDR1 is KGHSH and CDR2 is LQKENI. The CDR3 totals 14 residues. After removal of 3 bases from V and 5 bases from J, the junction contained 3 bases not matched to a gene. The CDR3 DNA reads TGTGCCAGCTCACCTGGGACAGGACATCAGCCCCAGCATTTT. Its protein product is CASSPGTGHQPQHF.

This clonotype was seen repeatedly, ten times or more. The V and J genes are TRBV20-1 and TRBJ1-2; a weak D match, TRBD1 (5 bases). CDR1 DFQATT and CDR2 SNEGSKA come from the germline V gene (reference sequence). CDR3 length equals 14 residues. Trimming left V 1 base short and J 8 bases short, with 17 bases between. The CDR3: CSARVGTEGQGYTF. The CDR3 coding sequence is TGCAGTGCTAGAGTCGGGACTGAGGGCCAGGGCTACACCTTC.

In the case of this clonotype: A read error is likely here: a far larger clone is one base away. The chain links TRBV9 to TRBJ2-1, with 9 nucleotides matching TRBD2. With 4 bases clipped from V and 4 bases from J, the junction kept 9 bases outside the gene matches. Germline-derived CDR1 and CDR2 are SGDLS and YYNGEE. The CDR3 consists of 16 residues. Written as DNA, the CDR3 is TGTGCCAGCAGCTTATCGAGGACTAGCGAATACAATGAGCAGTTCTTC. The encoded protein is CASSLSRTSEYNEQFF. The full variable domain, rest sourced from reference TRBV9 and TRBJ2-1, is DSGVTQTPKHLITATGQRVTLRCSPRSGDLSVYWYQQSLDQGLQFLIQYYNGEERAKGNILERFSAQQFPDLHSELNLSSLELGDSALYFCASSLSRTSEYNEQFFGPGTRLTVL.

This clonotype is medium-sized within its sample. V usage is TRBV5-1 and J usage is TRBJ1-2, with D maybe TRBD1 (6 bases). Germline V gene sequence: CDR1 SGHRS, CDR2 YFSETQ. Deletions cut 0 bases from V and 6 bases from J, with 12 bases between. The CDR3 contains 14 residues. CDR3: CASSLEQGGDGYTF. CDR3 DNA sequence: TGCGCCAGCAGCTTGGAACAGGGAGGGGATGGCTACACCTTC.

This clonotype has ten or more counts. The chain links TRBV20-1 to TRBJ1-4; 7 nucleotides align to TRBD1. This CDR3 contains 13 residues. From germline, CDR1 is DFQATT and CDR2 SNEGSKA (reference sequence). V shed 5 bases, J shed 7 bases, and the junction held 7 bases outside the gene matches. The CDR3 nucleotides read TGCAGTGCTTATAAGACAGGGAGTGAAAAACTGTTTTTT. Residues: CSAYKTGSEKLFF.

By its share, this clonotype is medium-sized (0.01 to 0.1%). The V and J genes are TRBV20-1 and TRBJ2-3, with unresolved D. Trimming shortened V by 3 bases and J by 6 bases, and 13 bases separated the two germline ends. The CDR3 contains 13 residues. Germline values: CDR1 DFQATT, CDR2 SNEGSKA (reference sequence). The CDR3 DNA is TGCAGTGCTAGGAACATTAGCCGGGATACGCAGTATTTT. It translates to CSARNISRDTQYF.

This clonotype was counted at least ten times. Just one base apart from a much larger clone, this may be a read error. The chain has TRBV2 and TRBJ1-6; D ambiguous. Germline CDR1 SNHLY, CDR2 FYNNEI. The CDR3 runs to 15 residues. The CDR3 DNA sequence: TGTGCCAGCATGCGGGAGAGGTCCTATAATCCACCCCTCCACTTT. It specifies CASMRERSYNPPLHF.

Remarks on this clonotype: An end of the junction does not agree with germline; a read error may underlie this. The CDR3 here is CSVEGGGSTDTQYF. CDR3 DNA sequence: TGCAGCGTCGAAGGGGGCGGTAGCACAGATACGCAGTATTTT. V and J are TRBV29-1 and TRBJ2-3, with 7 bases that match TRBD1. This CDR3 is built from 14 residues. Germline lookup yields CDR1 SQVTM and CDR2 ANQGSEA.

As regards this clonotype: A much larger clone is a single base away; this may be a read error. The chain uses TRBV9 and TRBJ2-5; TRBD2 agrees at 13 bases. Germline V gene lookup returns CDR1 SGDLS and CDR2 YYNGEE. The ends lost 0 bases at V and 10 bases at J; junction bases unmatched: 9. The CDR3 is 16 residues long. CDR3 sequence (DNA): TGTGCCAGCAGCGTAGAAGGGACTAGCGGGACCTTTAACCAGTACTTC. Translation: CASSVEGTSGTFNQYF.

This clonotype showed up many times. CDR3 protein: CASSPAGTSGYEQYF. In DNA form, the CDR3 reads TGTGCCAGCAGCCCTGCCGGGACTAGCGGCTACGAGCAGTACTTC. J is TRBJ2-7 and V is TRBV28, with TRBD2 matching over 11 bases. V shed 6 bases and J 3 bases; nucleotides not matched to a gene: 7. Germline V gives CDR1 MDHEN, CDR2 SYDVKM. The CDR3 consists of 15 residues.

J is TRBJ2-5 and V is TRBV29-1; TRBD2 matches at 7 bases. CDR1 SQVTM and CDR2 ANQGSEA come from the germline V gene. With 4 bases clipped from V and 7 bases from J, the junction kept 15 bases outside the gene matches. The CDR3 has 15 amino acids. In nucleotides, the CDR3 is TGCAGCGTTGGAGGGACTAACGCTACATCCGGGACCCAGTACTTC. Its translation is CSVGGTNATSGTQYF. Supplemented by reference TRBV29-1 and TRBJ2-5, the full variable domain reads SAVISQKPSRDICQRGTSLTIQCQVDSQVTMMFWYRQQPGQSLTLIATANQGSEATYESGFVIDKFPISRPNLTFSTLTVSNMSPEDSSIYLCSVGGTNATSGTQYFGPGTRLLVL.

This clonotype was counted many times. The chain combines TRBV5-4 with TRBJ2-3; no clear D gene. Trimming left V 5 bases short and J 4 bases short, with 8 bases between. Germline V CDR1 and CDR2: SGHNT, YYREEE (reference sequence). This CDR3 is 12 amino acids long. CDR3: CASRGNSDTQYF. CDR3 DNA: TGTGCCAGCAGGGGGAATTCAGATACGCAGTATTTT.

This clonotype was seen at least ten times. The genes are TRBV12-3 or TRBV12-4 and TRBJ1-5, with a possible D match to TRBD1 (5 bases). The V end was cut by 2 bases, the J end by 1 base, with 9 bases between. The CDR3 runs to 15 residues. CDR3 sequence reads: CASSLPRASNQPQHF. CDR3 nucleotides: TGTGCCAGCAGTTTACCCAGGGCGAGCAATCAGCCCCAGCATTTT.

The V call is TRBV6-1, the J call TRBJ2-1; 10 bases are shared with TRBD2. This CDR3 has 16 amino acids. The trim removed 5 bases at V and 3 bases at J, leaving 7 bases unmatched. Germline CDR1 MNHNS, CDR2 SASEGT. The CDR3 here is CASSIAGGIYYNEQFF. The CDR3 DNA is TGTGCCAGCAGTATAGCGGGAGGCATCTACTACAATGAGCAGTTCTTC.

This clonotype showed up many times. The CDR3 protein is CASSRKALITETQYF. CDR3 in DNA: TGCGCCAGCAGCCGTAAAGCCTTGATAACAGAGACCCAGTACTTC. The rearrangement uses TRBV5-1 and TRBJ2-5; the D is unclear. Germline-derived CDR1 and CDR2 are SGHRS and YFSETQ. Trimming removed 4 bases from V and 4 bases from J, with 17 bases in between. The CDR3 has 15 amino acids.

There are many counts of this clonotype. The gene calls are TRBV15 and TRBJ2-7; 8 bases fit TRBD1. The CDR3 is 17 residues long. Per germline, CDR1 LNHNV and CDR2 YYDKDF (reference sequence). The V and J ends lost 5 bases and 0 bases, in that order; junction bases with no gene match: 12. The CDR3 loop reads CATSPDFGTGDSYEQYF. The CDR3 coding sequence is TGTGCCACCAGCCCCGATTTTGGGACAGGAGACTCCTACGAGCAGTACTTC.